The present T cell receptor (beta chain) was sequenced within a study of identical twins. Unique molecular identifiers were in the cDNA, with template-switch universal primer binding. TCRdb ran MiXCR on the 5' RACE reads and lists one entry per CDR3 protein. The sample has under 800,000 distinct CDR3 sequences, approximately 21% seen once. The CDR3 is made up of 13 amino acids. V was trimmed by 4 bases and J by 8 bases, leaving 13 bases between them. Germline assignment: CDR1 SGHRS and CDR2 YFSETQ. Separately, the same data were catalogued under a study of T cells expressing NK-cell markers. That source notes: The share of CD8+ T cells held by dominant NKG2C+ clonotypes was about 1.0-7.5% in six donors.

The source of this sequence is a woman younger than 35 in good health. This chain uses TRBV5-1 with TRBJ2-1; D gene ambiguous. The sequenced sample was PBMCs. The CDR3 here is CASSQPPLDEQFF. DNA of the CDR3: TGCGCCAGCAGCCAACCCCCGCTAGATGAGCAGTTCTTC.